This TCR beta chain was observed in a study of blood T cell repertoires in COVID-19. On the study more broadly: T cells, B-cell-depleted T cells, or PBMCs provided the cDNA or gDNA that served as material.

CDR1 and CDR2 (germline): SGHTS, YDEGEE. With V trimmed by 2 bases and J by 7 bases, 7 bases remained unmatched. The CDR3 runs 15 residues. Profiled with immunoSEQ multiplex PCR; TCRdb holds only in-frame clones, not every one. The sample records roughly 670,000 clones, just under 90% being singletons. The chain is built from TRBV5-8 and TRBJ2-1, with 9 bases lining up with TRBD1. What was sequenced was peripheral blood. This clonotype originated in a woman between 18 and 29 years old with acute or convalescent COVID-19. The CDR3 loop is CASSLMGQGLNEQFF. In DNA form, the CDR3 reads TGTGCCAGCAGCTTAATGGGACAGGGATTGAATGAGCAGTTCTTC.